This T cell receptor (beta chain) emerged from a study of beta chain features in type 1 diabetes. Overall study findings and caveats: TCRB CDR3s from Type 1 diabetes patients were moderately but significantly shorter in all four CD4+ subsets. Any PCR bias toward short templates would affect both groups alike.

Since all of the isolated RNA was reverse transcribed, expressed TCRB transcripts were what got sequenced. Assay used: immunoSEQ multiplex PCR; TCRdb lists only in-frame clones, some missing. The table lists fewer than 300,000 clones, around 21% of them singletons, with around 0.03% in the top ten. CDR3 length equals 13 residues. Germline-derived CDR1 and CDR2 are SQVTM and ANQGSEA. Between the trimmed V and J ends, which lost 7 bases and 7 bases, there was a span of 16 bases. As to this clone: Its antigen is unknown.

The TCR sequence derives from a woman aged 40 to 50 with type 1 diabetes. The rearrangement joins TRBV29-1 to TRBJ2-2, with D perhaps TRBD1 (6 bases). The sequenced material came from naive CD4+ T cells from blood. DNA of the CDR3: TGCAGCGGCGCGGACAGCCTATACGGGGAGCTGTTTTTT. Protein sequence: CSGADSLYGELFF.